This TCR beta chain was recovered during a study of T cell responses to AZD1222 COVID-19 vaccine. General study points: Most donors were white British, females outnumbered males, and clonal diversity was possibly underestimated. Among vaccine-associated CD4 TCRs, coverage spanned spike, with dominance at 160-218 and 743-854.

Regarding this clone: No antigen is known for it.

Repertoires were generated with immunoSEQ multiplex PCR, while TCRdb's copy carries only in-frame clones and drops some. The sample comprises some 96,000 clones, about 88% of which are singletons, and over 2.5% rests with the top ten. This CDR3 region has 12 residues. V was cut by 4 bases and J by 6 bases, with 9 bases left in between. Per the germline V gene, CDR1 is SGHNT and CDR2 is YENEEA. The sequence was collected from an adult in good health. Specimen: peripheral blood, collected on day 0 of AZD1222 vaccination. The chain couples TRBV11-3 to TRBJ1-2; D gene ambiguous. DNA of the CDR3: TGTGCCAGCAGCTCACGCCTGCATGGCTACACCTTC. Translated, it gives CASSSRLHGYTF.